This TCR beta chain was documented in a study of blood T cell repertoires in COVID-19. The overall study: T cells, B-cell-depleted T cells, or PBMCs provided the cDNA or gDNA that served as material.

In the authors' workflow: Amplification of reference gene primers was used by the study to estimate nucleated cell counts. The table came from immunoSEQ multiplex PCR; TCRdb's copy has only in-frame clones and leaves some out. V, J and clone size are those of that table, while D and trimming were read from the DNA. The sample consists of a few hundred thousand clones, about 90% of them appearing once. Germline CDR1 reads SGHAT; CDR2 reads FQNNGV. This CDR3 region has 15 residues. Trimming cost V 5 bases and J 2 bases, with 13 bases left between them. Ages ranged from about 18 to 100 years, with residence in more than 20 US areas. Symptom resolution, clearance, or two negative PCRs marked the recovered donors of Cohort 3.

V gene TRBV11-2 combines with J gene TRBJ1-3; D is possibly TRBD1 (6 bases). This sequence was found in a man aged 18 to 30 who had recovered from COVID-19. The sequencing sample was made of PBMCs or T cells enriched from blood (not recorded which). Here the CDR3 DNA reads TGTGCCAGCAGCCCCGGGGGGGGCACTGGAAACACCATATATTTT. It yields the protein CASSPGGGTGNTIYF. The full variable domain, completed using reference TRBV11-2 and TRBJ1-3, is EAGVAQSPRYKIIEKRQSVAFWCNPISGHATLYWYQQILGQGPKLLIQFQNNGVVDDSQLPKDRFSAERLKGVDSTLKIQPAKLEDSAVYLCASSPGGGTGNTIYFGEGSWLTVV.